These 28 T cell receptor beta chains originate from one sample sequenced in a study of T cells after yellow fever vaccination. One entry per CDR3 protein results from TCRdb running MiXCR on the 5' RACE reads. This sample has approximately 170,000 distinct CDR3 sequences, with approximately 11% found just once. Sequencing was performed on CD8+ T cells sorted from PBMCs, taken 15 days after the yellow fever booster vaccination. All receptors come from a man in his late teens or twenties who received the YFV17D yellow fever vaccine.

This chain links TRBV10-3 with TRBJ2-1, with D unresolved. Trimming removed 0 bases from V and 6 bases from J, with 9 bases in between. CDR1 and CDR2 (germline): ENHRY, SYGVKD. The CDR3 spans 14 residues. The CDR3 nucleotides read TGTGCCATCAGTGAGTCGATTGCGCGCAATGAGCAGTTCTTC. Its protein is CAISESIARNEQFF.

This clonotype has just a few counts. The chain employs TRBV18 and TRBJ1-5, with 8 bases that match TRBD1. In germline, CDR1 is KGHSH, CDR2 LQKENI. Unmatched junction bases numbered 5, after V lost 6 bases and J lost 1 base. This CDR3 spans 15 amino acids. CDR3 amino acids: CASSLTGASNQPQHF. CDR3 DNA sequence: TGTGCCAGCTCGTTGACAGGGGCGAGCAATCAGCCCCAGCATTTT.

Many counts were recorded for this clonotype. Here the CDR3 DNA reads TGTGCCAGCAGCTTAGCGGATCAGCCCCAGCATTTT. Encoded protein: CASSLADQPQHF. This chain links TRBV7-8 with TRBJ1-5; D unclear. This CDR3 is 12 amino acids long. Trimming left V 0 bases short and J 5 bases short, with 2 bases between. Germline V gene sequence: CDR1 SGHVS, CDR2 FQNEAQ.

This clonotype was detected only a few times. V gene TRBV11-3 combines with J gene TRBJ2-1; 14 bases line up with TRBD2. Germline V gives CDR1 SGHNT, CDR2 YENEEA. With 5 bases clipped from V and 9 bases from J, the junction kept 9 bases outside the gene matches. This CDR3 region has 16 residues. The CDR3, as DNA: TGTGCCAGCAGCCAACCGGGACTAGCGGGGGCTGGTGAGCAGTTCTTC. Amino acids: CASSQPGLAGAGEQFF.

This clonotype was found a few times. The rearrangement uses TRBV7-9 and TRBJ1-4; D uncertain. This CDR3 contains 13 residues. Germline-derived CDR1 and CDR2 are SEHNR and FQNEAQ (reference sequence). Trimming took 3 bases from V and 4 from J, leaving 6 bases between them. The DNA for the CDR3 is TGTGCCAGCAGCTTTGTCCTTAATGAAAAACTGTTTTTT. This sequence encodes CASSFVLNEKLFF.

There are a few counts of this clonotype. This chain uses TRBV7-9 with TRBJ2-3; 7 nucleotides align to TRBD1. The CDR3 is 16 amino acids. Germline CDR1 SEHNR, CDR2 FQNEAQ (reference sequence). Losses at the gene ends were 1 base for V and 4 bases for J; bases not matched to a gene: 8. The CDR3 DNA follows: TGTGCCAGCAGCTTAGTGGAGACAGGGTTTGCAGATACGCAGTATTTT. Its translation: CASSLVETGFADTQYF. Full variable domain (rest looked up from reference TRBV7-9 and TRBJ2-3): DTGVSQNPRHKITKRGQNVTFRCDPISEHNRLYWYRQTLGQGPEFLTYFQNEAQLEKSRLLSDRFSAERPKGSFSTLEIQRTEQGDSAMYLCASSLVETGFADTQYFGPGTRLTVL.

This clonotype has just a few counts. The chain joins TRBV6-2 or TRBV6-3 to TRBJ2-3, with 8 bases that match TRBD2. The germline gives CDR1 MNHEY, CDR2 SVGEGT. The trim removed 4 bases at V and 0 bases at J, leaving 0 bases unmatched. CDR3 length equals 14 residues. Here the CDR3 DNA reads TGTGCCAGCAGTTGGACTAGCAGCACAGATACGCAGTATTTT. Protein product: CASSWTSSTDTQYF.

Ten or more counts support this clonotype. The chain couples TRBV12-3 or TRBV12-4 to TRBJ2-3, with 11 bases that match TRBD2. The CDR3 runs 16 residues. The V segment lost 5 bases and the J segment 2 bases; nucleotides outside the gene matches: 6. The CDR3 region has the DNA TGTGCCAGCAGTCCCCTAGCGGGGGGCTCCACAGATACGCAGTATTTT. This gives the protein CASSPLAGGSTDTQYF.

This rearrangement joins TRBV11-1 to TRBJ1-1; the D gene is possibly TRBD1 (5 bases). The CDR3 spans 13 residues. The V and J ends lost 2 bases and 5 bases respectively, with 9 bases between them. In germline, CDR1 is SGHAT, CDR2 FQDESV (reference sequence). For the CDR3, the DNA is TGTGCCAGCAGCTTATGGGGGGGGACTGAAGCTTTCTTT. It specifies CASSLWGGTEAFF.

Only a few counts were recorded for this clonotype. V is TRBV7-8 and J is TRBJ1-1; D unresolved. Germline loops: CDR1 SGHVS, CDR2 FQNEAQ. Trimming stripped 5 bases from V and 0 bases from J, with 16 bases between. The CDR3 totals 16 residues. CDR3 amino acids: CASSPALLSVNTEAFF. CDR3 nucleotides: TGTGCCAGCAGCCCAGCCCTATTGTCGGTGAACACTGAAGCTTTCTTT.

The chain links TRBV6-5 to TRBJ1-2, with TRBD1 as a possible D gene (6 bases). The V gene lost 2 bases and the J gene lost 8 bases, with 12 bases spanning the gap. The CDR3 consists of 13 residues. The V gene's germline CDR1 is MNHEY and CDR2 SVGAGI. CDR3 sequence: CASSYAQGYGYTF. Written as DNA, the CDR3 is TGTGCCAGCAGTTACGCTCAGGGGTACGGCTACACCTTC.

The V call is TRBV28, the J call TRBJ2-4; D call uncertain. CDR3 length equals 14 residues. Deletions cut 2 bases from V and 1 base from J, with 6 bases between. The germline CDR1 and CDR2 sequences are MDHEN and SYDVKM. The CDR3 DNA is TGTGCCAGCAGTTTACTTTCGGCCAAAAACATTCAGTACTTC. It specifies CASSLLSAKNIQYF.

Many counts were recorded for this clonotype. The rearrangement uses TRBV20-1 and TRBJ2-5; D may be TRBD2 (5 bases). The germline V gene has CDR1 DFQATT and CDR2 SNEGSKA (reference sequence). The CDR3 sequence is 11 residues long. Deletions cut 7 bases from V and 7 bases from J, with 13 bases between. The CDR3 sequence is CSVKPAGTQYF. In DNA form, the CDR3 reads TGCAGTGTCAAGCCGGCGGGGACCCAGTACTTC.

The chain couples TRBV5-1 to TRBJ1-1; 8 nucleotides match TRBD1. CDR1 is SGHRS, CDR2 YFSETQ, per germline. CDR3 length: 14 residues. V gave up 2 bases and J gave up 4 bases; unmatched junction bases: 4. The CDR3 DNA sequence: TGCGCCAGCAGCTTAAACAGGGGGATCACTGAAGCTTTCTTT. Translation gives CASSLNRGITEAFF.

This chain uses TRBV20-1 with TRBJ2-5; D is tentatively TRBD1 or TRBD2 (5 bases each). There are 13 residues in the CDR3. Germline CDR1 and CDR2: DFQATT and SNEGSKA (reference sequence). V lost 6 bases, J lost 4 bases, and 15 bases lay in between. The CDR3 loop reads CSARDAGPETQYF. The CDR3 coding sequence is TGCAGTGCCCGGGACGCCGGCCCAGAGACCCAGTACTTC.

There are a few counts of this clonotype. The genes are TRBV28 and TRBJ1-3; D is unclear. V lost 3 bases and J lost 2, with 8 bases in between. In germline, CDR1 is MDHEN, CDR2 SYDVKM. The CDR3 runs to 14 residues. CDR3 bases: TGTGCCAGCAGTTTGGAGGGCACTGGAAACACCATATATTTT. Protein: CASSLEGTGNTIYF.

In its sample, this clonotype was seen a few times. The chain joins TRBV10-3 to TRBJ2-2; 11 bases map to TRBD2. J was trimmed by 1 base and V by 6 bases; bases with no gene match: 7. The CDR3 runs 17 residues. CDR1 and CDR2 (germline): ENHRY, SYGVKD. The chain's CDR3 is CAISLPTSGGNTGELFF. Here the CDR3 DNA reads TGTGCCATCAGCCTTCCTACTAGCGGGGGGAACACCGGGGAGCTGTTTTTT.

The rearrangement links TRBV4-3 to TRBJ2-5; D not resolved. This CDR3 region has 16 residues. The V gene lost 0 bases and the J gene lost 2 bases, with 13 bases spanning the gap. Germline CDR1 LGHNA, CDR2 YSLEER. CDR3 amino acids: CASSQDQRLIQETQYF. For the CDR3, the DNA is TGCGCCAGCAGCCAAGATCAGAGGCTGATTCAAGAGACCCAGTACTTC.

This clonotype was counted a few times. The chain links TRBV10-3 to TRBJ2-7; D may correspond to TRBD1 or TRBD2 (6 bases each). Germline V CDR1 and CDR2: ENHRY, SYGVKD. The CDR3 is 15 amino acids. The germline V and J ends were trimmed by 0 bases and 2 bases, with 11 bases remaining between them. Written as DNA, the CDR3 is TGTGCCATCAGTGAGTCGGCAGGGGAGGCCTACGAGCAGTACGTC. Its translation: CAISESAGEAYEQYV.

The CDR3 DNA sequence: TGTGCCAGCAGCTTATCAGGGGAGGGCTATGGCTACACCTTC. Protein product: CASSLSGEGYGYTF. The gene calls are TRBV7-9 and TRBJ1-2; D is possibly TRBD1 (6 bases). In germline, CDR1 is SEHNR, CDR2 FQNEAQ (reference sequence). Deletions cut 2 bases from V and 4 bases from J, with 11 bases between. The CDR3 runs 14 residues. Based on the CDR3 plus reference TRBV7-9 and TRBJ1-2, the full variable domain is DTGVSQNPRHKITKRGQNVTFRCDPISEHNRLYWYRQTLGQGPEFLTYFQNEAQLEKSRLLSDRFSAERPKGSFSTLEIQRTEQGDSAMYLCASSLSGEGYGYTFGSGTRLTVV.

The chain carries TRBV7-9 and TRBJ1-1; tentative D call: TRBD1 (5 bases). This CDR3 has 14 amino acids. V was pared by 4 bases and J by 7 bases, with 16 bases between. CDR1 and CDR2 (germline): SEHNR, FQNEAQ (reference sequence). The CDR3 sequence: CASSSTRRQNEAFF. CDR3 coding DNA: TGTGCCAGCAGCTCCACCCGTCGACAGAATGAAGCTTTCTTT.

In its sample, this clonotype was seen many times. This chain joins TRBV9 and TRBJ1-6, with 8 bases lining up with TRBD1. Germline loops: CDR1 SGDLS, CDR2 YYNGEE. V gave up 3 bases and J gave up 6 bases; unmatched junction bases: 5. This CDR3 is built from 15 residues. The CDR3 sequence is CASSERDRLNSPLHF. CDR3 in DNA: TGTGCCAGCAGCGAACGGGACAGGCTTAATTCACCCCTCCACTTT.

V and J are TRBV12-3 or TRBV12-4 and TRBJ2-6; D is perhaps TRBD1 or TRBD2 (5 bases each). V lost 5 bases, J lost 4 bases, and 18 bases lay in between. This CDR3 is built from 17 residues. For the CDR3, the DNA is TGTGCCAGCAGTGCAGGGAAAGGCGGGCAAGGGGCCAACGTCCTGACTTTC. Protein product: CASSAGKGGQGANVLTF.

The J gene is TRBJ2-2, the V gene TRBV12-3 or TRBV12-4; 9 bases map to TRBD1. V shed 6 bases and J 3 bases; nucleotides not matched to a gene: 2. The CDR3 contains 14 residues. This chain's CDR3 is CASRQGAYTGELFF. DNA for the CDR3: TGTGCCAGCAGACAGGGGGCATACACCGGGGAGCTGTTTTTT.

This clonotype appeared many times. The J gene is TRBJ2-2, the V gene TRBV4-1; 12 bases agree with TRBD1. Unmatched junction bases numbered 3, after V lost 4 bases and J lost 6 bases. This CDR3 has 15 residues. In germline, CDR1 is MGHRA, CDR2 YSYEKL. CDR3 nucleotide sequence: TGCGCCAGCAGCCTGGGACAGGGGGCAGCCGGGGAGCTGTTTTTT. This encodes CASSLGQGAAGELFF.

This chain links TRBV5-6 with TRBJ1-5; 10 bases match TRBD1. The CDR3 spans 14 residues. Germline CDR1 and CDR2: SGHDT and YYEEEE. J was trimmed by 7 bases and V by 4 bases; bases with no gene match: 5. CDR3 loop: CASSLWTGGQPQHF. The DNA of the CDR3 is TGTGCCAGCAGCCTTTGGACAGGGGGACAGCCCCAGCATTTT.

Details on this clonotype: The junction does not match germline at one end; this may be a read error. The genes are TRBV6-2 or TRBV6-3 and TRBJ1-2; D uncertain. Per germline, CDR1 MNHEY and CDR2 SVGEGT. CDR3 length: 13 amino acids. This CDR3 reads CASSLQDFYVDAF. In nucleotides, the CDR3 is TGTGCCAGCAGCCTCCAGGACTTCTATGTGGATGCCTTC.

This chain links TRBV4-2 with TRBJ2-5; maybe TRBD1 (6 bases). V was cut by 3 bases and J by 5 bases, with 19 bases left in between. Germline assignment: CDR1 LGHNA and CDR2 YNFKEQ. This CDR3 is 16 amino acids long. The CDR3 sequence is CASSQDLQGSGETQYF. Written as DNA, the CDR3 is TGTGCCAGCAGCCAGGACTTACAGGGTTCAGGGGAGACCCAGTACTTC.